The 20 T cell receptor beta chains reported below all come from one sample, sequenced in a study of blood T cell repertoires in COVID-19. Sequencing was performed with immunoSEQ multiplex PCR; in TCRdb, only in-frame clones are kept and a portion is missing. The table lists around 120,000 clones, around 89% of them singletons. Sequencing was done on a sample of peripheral blood. Receptors originate from a woman aged 55-69 years with COVID-19, enrolled during active disease.

The gene calls are TRBV5-1 and TRBJ2-7; D unresolved. Germline V gene lookup returns CDR1 SGHRS and CDR2 YFSETQ. V lost 0 bases, J lost 3 bases, and 7 bases lay in between. This CDR3 contains 13 residues. The CDR3 here is CASSLEHNYEQYF. The CDR3 DNA reads TGCGCCAGCAGCTTGGAACACAACTACGAGCAGTACTTC.

The rearrangement links TRBV2 to TRBJ1-2; D unresolved. Trimming cost V 10 bases and J 4 bases, with 13 bases left between them. CDR3 length: 12 amino acids. Germline V lookup: CDR1 SNHLY, CDR2 FYNNEI. The CDR3 sequence: CANLAGSYGYTF. The CDR3 DNA is TGTGCCAATTTGGCGGGTTCCTATGGCTACACCTTC.

This clone was counted once. The chain combines TRBV4-2 with TRBJ2-1; TRBD2 is a possible D gene (6 bases). CDR1 LGHNA and CDR2 YNFKEQ come from the germline V gene. V lost 0 bases, J lost 12 bases, and 12 bases lay in between. The CDR3 runs to 13 residues. This CDR3 reads CASSQDLTRGQFF. Written as DNA, the CDR3 is TGTGCCAGCAGCCAAGATTTGACTAGGGGGCAGTTCTTC.

The chain employs TRBV3-1 (or the pseudogene TRBV3-2) and TRBJ1-2, with 8 bases fitting TRBD1. J was trimmed by 7 bases and V by 4 bases; bases with no gene match: 8. Germline V gene sequence: CDR1 LGHDT, CDR2 YNNKEL (reference sequence). This CDR3 is built from 14 residues. CDR3 residues: CASSPRQGRGGYTF. The DNA of the CDR3 is TGTGCCAGCAGCCCTAGACAGGGGAGAGGTGGCTACACCTTC.

This rearrangement joins TRBV6-2 or TRBV6-3 to TRBJ1-5; no clear D gene. The CDR3 has 13 amino acids. Trimming shortened V by 6 bases and J by 4 bases, and 10 bases separated the two germline ends. Germline CDR1 reads MNHEY; CDR2 reads SVGEGT. This chain's CDR3 is CASSPQANQPQHF. The CDR3 DNA sequence: TGTGCCAGCAGCCCGCAAGCAAATCAGCCCCAGCATTTT.

The chain combines TRBV9 with TRBJ2-1, with 8 bases lining up with TRBD1. The germline CDR1 and CDR2 sequences are SGDLS and YYNGEE. The CDR3 contains 16 residues. With 3 bases clipped from V and 4 bases from J, the junction kept 9 bases outside the gene matches. The CDR3 protein is CASSAGRDRLYNEQFF. In nucleotides, the CDR3 is TGTGCCAGCAGCGCCGGCCGGGACAGGCTATACAATGAGCAGTTCTTC. The full variable domain, completed using reference TRBV9 and TRBJ2-1, is DSGVTQTPKHLITATGQRVTLRCSPRSGDLSVYWYQQSLDQGLQFLIQYYNGEERAKGNILERFSAQQFPDLHSELNLSSLELGDSALYFCASSAGRDRLYNEQFFGPGTRLTVL.

This clone is a singleton in its sample. The chain employs TRBV7-8 and TRBJ2-1, with 7 bases identical to TRBD2. CDR1 SGHVS and CDR2 FQNEAQ come from the germline V gene. The CDR3 spans 14 residues. Unmatched junction bases numbered 10, after V lost 5 bases and J lost 9 bases. CDR3 DNA: TGTGCCAGCAGCCAAAGGCGGGGGAAGGGTGAGCAGTTCTTC. This translates into CASSQRRGKGEQFF.

This clone was observed once. The chain couples TRBV9 to TRBJ1-2; D is uncertain. This CDR3 has 16 amino acids. Germline V gene sequence: CDR1 SGDLS, CDR2 YYNGEE. V was pared by 0 bases and J by 3 bases, with 15 bases between. CDR3 region: CASSVVPDPEYYGYTF. CDR3 DNA sequence: TGTGCCAGCAGCGTAGTTCCGGATCCGGAGTACTATGGCTACACCTTC. Full variable domain (missing parts from reference TRBV9 and TRBJ1-2): DSGVTQTPKHLITATGQRVTLRCSPRSGDLSVYWYQQSLDQGLQFLIQYYNGEERAKGNILERFSAQQFPDLHSELNLSSLELGDSALYFCASSVVPDPEYYGYTFGSGTRLTVV.

The J gene is TRBJ1-1, the V gene TRBV4-1; no reliable D call. The CDR3 has 15 amino acids. Germline V CDR1 and CDR2: MGHRA, YSYEKL. V was shortened by 0 bases and J by 10 bases, with 18 bases between the two germline ends. The CDR3 nucleotides read TGCGCCAGCAGCCAAGAATATAGGCGGGAGCTCGGAGCTTTCTTT. Protein sequence: CASSQEYRRELGAFF.

V is TRBV11-3 and J is TRBJ2-7, with 7 bases lining up with TRBD1. Germline assignment: CDR1 SGHNT and CDR2 YENEEA. J lost 5 bases, V lost 1 base, and 8 bases had no gene match. The CDR3 is 15 residues long. The CDR3 DNA follows: TGTGCCAGCAGCTTAGGCCCCAACAGGGGCCACGAGCAGTACTTC. Translating it yields CASSLGPNRGHEQYF.

The J gene is TRBJ1-1, the V gene TRBV7-8; the match to TRBD1 covers 10 bases. The CDR3 extends over 16 amino acids. The germline V gene encodes CDR1 SGHVS and CDR2 FQNEAQ. The trim removed 5 bases at V and 0 bases at J, leaving 6 bases unmatched. The CDR3 DNA sequence: TGTGCCAGCAGCCTCGGGACAGGGGCAATGAACACTGAAGCTTTCTTT. It codes for CASSLGTGAMNTEAFF.

The V gene is TRBV12-3 or TRBV12-4, the J gene TRBJ1-1, with 9 bases lining up with TRBD1. The CDR3 length is 13 residues. Trimming took 6 bases from V and 3 from J; bases not matched to a gene: 2. This CDR3 is CASSWTGDTEAFF. The DNA for the CDR3 is TGTGCCAGCAGCTGGACAGGGGACACTGAAGCTTTCTTT.

This clone was seen once. The CDR3 DNA reads as TGCGCCAGCAGCCCAGGACACGGAAACACCATATATTTT. Translated, it gives CASSPGHGNTIYF. The chain joins TRBV4-3 to TRBJ1-3, with a weak D call TRBD1 (5 bases). The V and J ends lost 4 bases and 4 bases respectively, with 8 bases between them. Germline V gene sequence: CDR1 LGHNA, CDR2 YSLEER. CDR3 length: 13 residues.

On this clone itself: Other DNA sequences in the sample encode the same CDR3. The chain links TRBV18 to TRBJ1-2; no firm D call. Germline CDR1 KGHSH, CDR2 LQKENI. V lost 2 bases and J lost 2, with 9 bases in between. This CDR3 has 14 residues. CDR3 nucleotide sequence: TGTGCCAGCTCACCAGATAGAGCCAACTATGGCTACACCTTC. It yields the protein CASSPDRANYGYTF. Together with reference TRBV18 and TRBJ1-2, the CDR3 gives the full variable domain: NAGVMQNPRHLVRRRGQEARLRCSPMKGHSHVYWYRQLPEEGLKFMVYLQKENIIDESGMPKERFSAEFPKEGPSILRIQQVVRGDSAAYFCASSPDRANYGYTFGSGTRLTVV.

This sequence joins TRBV9 and TRBJ1-1; 8 bases line up with TRBD1. The germline CDR1 and CDR2 sequences are SGDLS and YYNGEE. The V gene end was trimmed by 4 bases and the J gene end by 1 base; junction bases not matched to a gene: 3. The CDR3 sequence is 14 residues long. CDR3 protein: CASSSDRANTEAFF. The DNA of the CDR3 is TGTGCCAGCAGCTCGGACAGGGCGAACACTGAAGCTTTCTTT. The whole variable domain, remainder taken from reference TRBV9 and TRBJ1-1, is DSGVTQTPKHLITATGQRVTLRCSPRSGDLSVYWYQQSLDQGLQFLIQYYNGEERAKGNILERFSAQQFPDLHSELNLSSLELGDSALYFCASSSDRANTEAFFGQGTRLTVV.

V is TRBV7-9 and J is TRBJ1-1, with D tentatively TRBD1 (5 bases). V lost 8 bases to trimming and J lost 7 bases, with 14 bases between them. This CDR3 spans 12 amino acids. CDR1 is SEHNR and CDR2 is FQNEAQ in the germline V gene (reference sequence). The CDR3 spells CASDLTAGEAFF. In nucleotides, the CDR3 is TGTGCCAGCGACCTGACAGCGGGTGAAGCTTTCTTT.

The chain carries TRBV6-6 and TRBJ1-2; TRBD1 aligns across 8 bases. The CDR3 covers 13 residues. Germline CDR1 and CDR2: MNHNY and SVGAGI (reference sequence). V trimming: 7 bases; J trimming: 3 bases; junction bases outside the gene matches: 4. The CDR3 spells CASIKDRDYGYTF. The CDR3 DNA follows: TGTGCCAGCATCAAGGACAGGGACTATGGCTACACCTTC.

The V call is TRBV5-6, the J call TRBJ2-1; 7 positions agree with TRBD2. Germline-derived CDR1 and CDR2 are SGHDT and YYEEEE. V lost 8 bases to trimming and J lost 0 bases; unmatched junction nucleotides: 17. CDR3 length equals 18 residues. For the CDR3, the DNA is TGTGCCAGGGCCCCCTTAACCGGGAGGAGTGGCTCCTACAATGAGCAGTTCTTC. Its translation is CARAPLTGRSGSYNEQFF.

The chain has TRBV4-3 and TRBJ2-3; tentatively, D is TRBD2 (6 bases). Germline V gene data show CDR1 as LGHNA and CDR2 as YSLEER. The CDR3 sequence is 17 residues long. V lost 4 bases and J 2 bases, leaving 19 bases between the germline ends. CDR3 bases: TGCGCCAGCAGCCTGAGAGGCGGGAAGACGTCCACAGATACGCAGTATTTT. It specifies CASSLRGGKTSTDTQYF.

The V gene is TRBV7-2, the J gene TRBJ1-4, with a weak D call TRBD1 (6 bases). The ends were cut back, 6 bases at V and 8 bases at J, with 19 bases in the middle. The CDR3 runs 15 residues. The germline V gene has CDR1 SGHTA and CDR2 FQGNSA. In nucleotides, the CDR3 is TGTGCCAGCAGACCCGGGACAACCGATAGCGAAAAACTGTTTTTT. Amino acid sequence: CASRPGTTDSEKLFF.